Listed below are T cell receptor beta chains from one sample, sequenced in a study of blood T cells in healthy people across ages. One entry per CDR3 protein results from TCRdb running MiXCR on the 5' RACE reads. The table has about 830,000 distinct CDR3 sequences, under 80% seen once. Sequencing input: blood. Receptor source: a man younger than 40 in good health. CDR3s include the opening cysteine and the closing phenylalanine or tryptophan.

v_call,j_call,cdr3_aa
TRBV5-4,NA,CASSLKSGDYEQYF
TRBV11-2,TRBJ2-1,CASSLDLKREQFF
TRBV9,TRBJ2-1,CASSVVDEQFF
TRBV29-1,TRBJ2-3,CSAPVGPAVDTQYF
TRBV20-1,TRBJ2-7,CSASSTGVTYEQYF
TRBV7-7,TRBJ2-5,CASSPRPWQETQYF
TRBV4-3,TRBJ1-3,CASSQDWQGTGNTIYF
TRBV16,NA,CASRSGRGNEQYF
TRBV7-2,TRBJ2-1,CASSLAGRGVTEQFF
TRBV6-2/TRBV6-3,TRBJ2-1,CASSYELAGALSYNEQFF
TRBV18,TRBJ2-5,CASSPGRDKETQYF
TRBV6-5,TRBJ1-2,CASSSGPTYYGYTF
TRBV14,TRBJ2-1,CASSLGLAAHEQFF
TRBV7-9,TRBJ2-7,CASSRGQARDEQYF
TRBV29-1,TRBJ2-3,CSTGQGADTQYF
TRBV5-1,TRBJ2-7,CASSPRTSGVTYEQYF
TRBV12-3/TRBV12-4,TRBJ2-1,CACSPAYNEQFF
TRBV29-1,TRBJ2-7,CSGRAGGNEQYF
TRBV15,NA,CATALLRGLEQYF
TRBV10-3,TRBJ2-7,CAISDRTASYEQYF
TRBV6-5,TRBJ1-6,CASNLGRTDNSPLHF
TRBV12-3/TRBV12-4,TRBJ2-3,CASSFSATTDTQYF
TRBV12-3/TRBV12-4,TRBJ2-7,CAGSSTRTGFSYEQYF
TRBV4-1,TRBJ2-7,CASSQVDGYEQYF
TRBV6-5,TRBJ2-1,CASRSTVAYNEQFF
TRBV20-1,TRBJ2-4,CSAQTAGAAKNIQYF
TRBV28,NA,CASSLKGLLPYEQYF
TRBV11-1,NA,CASSGRLAGSQETQYF
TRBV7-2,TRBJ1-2,CASSPSYGYTF
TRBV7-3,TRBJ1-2,CASSPHPAGTYGYTF
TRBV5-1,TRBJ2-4,CASSLAGQPPGIQYF
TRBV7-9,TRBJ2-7,CASSLKGEIRRDEQYF
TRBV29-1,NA,CSVEGDRDYEQYF
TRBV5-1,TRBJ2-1,CASSVSGGATEQFF
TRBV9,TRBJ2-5,CASSVSGGQETQYF
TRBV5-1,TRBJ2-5,CASSLHTSGAFQETQYF
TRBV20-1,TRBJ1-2,CSARVRGREDYGYTF
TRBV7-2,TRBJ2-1,CASSLGSEYNEQFF
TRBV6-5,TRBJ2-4,CASRAAGVAKNIQYF
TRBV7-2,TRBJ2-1,CASSFRFASSGGNDEQFF
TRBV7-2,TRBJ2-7,CASSRGQGASSEQYF
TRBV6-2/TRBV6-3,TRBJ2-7,CASSYSSGTFYEQYF
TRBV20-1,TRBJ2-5,CSARDYLGGETQYF
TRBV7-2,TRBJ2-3,CASSLVSGGADTQYF
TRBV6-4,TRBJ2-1,CASSVEQGAYNEQFF
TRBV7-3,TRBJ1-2,CASSPERANYGYTF
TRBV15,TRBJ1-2,CATSRDLGGRTGNSGYTF
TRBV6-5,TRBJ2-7,CASSSRGLDEQYF
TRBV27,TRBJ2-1,CASSTRTSGGYEQFF
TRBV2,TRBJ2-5,CASKRQSQETQYF
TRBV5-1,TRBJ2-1,CASGDGNNEQFF
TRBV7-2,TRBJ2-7,CTSSPRSYEQYF